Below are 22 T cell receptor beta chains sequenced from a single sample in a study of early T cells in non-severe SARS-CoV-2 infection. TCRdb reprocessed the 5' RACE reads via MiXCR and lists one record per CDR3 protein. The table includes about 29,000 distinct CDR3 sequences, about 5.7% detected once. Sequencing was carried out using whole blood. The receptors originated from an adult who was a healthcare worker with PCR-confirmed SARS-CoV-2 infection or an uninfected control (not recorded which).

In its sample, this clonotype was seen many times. This chain's CDR3 is CASSLRRDSYEQYF. CDR3 nucleotides: TGTGCCAGCAGCTTGCGGAGGGACTCCTACGAGCAGTACTTC. The chain couples TRBV7-2 to TRBJ2-7; TRBD2 is a possible D gene (6 bases). The CDR3 spans 14 residues. Germline V gives CDR1 SGHTA, CDR2 FQGNSA. Trimming removed 3 bases at V and 0 bases at J, with 9 bases between.

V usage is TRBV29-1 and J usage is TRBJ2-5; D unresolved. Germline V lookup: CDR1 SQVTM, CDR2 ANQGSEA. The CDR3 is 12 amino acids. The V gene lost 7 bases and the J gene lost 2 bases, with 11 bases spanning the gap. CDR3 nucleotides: TGCAGCGGAACGGACGATCAAGAGACCCAGTACTTC. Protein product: CSGTDDQETQYF.

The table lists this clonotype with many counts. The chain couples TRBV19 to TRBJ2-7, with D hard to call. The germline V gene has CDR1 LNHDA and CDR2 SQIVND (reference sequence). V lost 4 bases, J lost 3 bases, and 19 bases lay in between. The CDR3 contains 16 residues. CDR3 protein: CASSTSDLIPLYEQYF. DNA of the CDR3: TGTGCCAGTAGTACCTCCGACTTAATACCCCTCTACGAGCAGTACTTC.

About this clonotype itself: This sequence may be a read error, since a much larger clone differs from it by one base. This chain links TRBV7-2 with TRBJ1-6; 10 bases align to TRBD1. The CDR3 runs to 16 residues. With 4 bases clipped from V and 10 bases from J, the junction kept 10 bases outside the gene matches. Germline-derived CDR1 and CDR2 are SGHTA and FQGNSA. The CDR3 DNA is TGTGCCAGCAGCTCTCTAGTGGGGACAGGGGTATCACCCCTCCACTTT. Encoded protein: CASSSLVGTGVSPLHF.

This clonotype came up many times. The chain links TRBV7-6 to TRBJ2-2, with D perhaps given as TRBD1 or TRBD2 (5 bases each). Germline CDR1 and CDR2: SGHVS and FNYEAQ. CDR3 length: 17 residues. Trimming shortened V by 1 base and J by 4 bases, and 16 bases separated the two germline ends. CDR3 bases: TGTGCCAGCAGCTTAGGCAGCAGGGACCTTAGCACCGGGGAGCTGTTTTTT. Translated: CASSLGSRDLSTGELFF. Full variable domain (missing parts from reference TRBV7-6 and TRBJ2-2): GAGVSQSPRYKVTKRGQDVALRCDPISGHVSLYWYRQALGQGPEFLTYFNYEAQQDKSGLPNDRFSAERPEGSISTLTIQRTEQRDSAMYRCASSLGSRDLSTGELFFGEGSRLTVL.

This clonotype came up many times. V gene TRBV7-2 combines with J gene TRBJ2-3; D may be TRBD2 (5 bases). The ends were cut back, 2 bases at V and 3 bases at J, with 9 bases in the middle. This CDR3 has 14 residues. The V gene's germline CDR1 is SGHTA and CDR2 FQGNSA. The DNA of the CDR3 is TGTGCCAGCAGCTTACTAGCCGGTACAGATACGCAGTATTTT. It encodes CASSLLAGTDTQYF.

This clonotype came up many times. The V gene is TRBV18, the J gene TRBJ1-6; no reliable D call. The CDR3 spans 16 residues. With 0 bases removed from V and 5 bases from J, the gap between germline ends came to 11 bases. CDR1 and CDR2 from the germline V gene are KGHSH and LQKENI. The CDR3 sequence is CASSPPSPGDNSPLHF. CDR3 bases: TGTGCCAGCTCACCACCGAGCCCAGGAGATAATTCACCCCTCCACTTT.

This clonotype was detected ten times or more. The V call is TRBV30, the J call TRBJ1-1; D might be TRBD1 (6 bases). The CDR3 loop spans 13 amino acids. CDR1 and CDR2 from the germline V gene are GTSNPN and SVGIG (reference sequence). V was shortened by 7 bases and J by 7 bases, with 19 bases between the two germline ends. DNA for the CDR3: TGTGCCTTAGCCCGTCAGGGGCTCGGTGAAGCTTTCTTT. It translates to CALARQGLGEAFF. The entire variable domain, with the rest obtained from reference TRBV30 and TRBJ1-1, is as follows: SQTIHQWPATLVQPVGSPLSLECTVEGTSNPNLYWYRQAAGRGLQLLFYSVGIGQISSEVPQNLSASRPQDRQFILSSKKLLLSDSGFYLCALARQGLGEAFFGQGTRLTVV.

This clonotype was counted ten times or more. The CDR3 region is CASSYSPRGPSYEQYF. As DNA, the CDR3 is TGTGCCAGCAGTTACAGCCCCAGGGGGCCCTCCTACGAGCAGTACTTC. J is TRBJ2-7 and V is TRBV6-5, with 8 bases fitting TRBD1. V shed 2 bases, J shed 0 bases, and the junction held 6 bases outside the gene matches. The CDR3 runs 16 residues. Germline V gene data show CDR1 as MNHEY and CDR2 as SVGAGI.

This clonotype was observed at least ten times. The CDR3 here is CASSFAGGFYEQYF. The CDR3 DNA reads as TGTGCCAGCAGTTTTGCCGGGGGCTTCTACGAGCAGTACTTC. This chain joins TRBV27 and TRBJ2-7; D may match TRBD1 or TRBD2 (6 bases each). The CDR3 spans 14 residues. Germline CDR1 MNHEY, CDR2 SMNVEV (reference sequence). The V gene lost 3 bases and the J gene lost 3 bases, with 12 bases spanning the gap.

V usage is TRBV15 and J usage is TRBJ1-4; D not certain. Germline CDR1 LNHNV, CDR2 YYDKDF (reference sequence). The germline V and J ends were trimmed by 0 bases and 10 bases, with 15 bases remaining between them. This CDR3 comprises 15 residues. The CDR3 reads CATSRDPSQRGKLFF. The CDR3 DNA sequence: TGTGCCACCAGCAGAGATCCTTCTCAGAGAGGAAAACTGTTTTTT.

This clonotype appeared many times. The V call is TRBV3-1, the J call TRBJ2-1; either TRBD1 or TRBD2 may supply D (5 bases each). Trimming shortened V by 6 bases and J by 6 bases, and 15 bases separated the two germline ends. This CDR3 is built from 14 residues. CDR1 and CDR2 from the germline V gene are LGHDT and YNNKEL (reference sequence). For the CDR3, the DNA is TGTGCCAGCAGGGGACGGGAAGCTTCCAATGAGCAGTTCTTC. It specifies CASRGREASNEQFF.

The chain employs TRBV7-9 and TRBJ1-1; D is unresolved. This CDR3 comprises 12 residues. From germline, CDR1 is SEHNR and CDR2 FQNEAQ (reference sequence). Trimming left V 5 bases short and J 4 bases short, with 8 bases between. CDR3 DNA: TGTGCCAGCAGCCCCACGGTCACTGAAGCTTTCTTT. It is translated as CASSPTVTEAFF.

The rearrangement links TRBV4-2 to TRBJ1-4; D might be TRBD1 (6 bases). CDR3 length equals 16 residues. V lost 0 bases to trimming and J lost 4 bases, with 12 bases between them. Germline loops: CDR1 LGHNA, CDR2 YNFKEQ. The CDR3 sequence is CASSQEYGGLNEKLFF. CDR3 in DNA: TGTGCCAGCAGCCAAGAGTACGGGGGGCTTAATGAAAAACTGTTTTTT.

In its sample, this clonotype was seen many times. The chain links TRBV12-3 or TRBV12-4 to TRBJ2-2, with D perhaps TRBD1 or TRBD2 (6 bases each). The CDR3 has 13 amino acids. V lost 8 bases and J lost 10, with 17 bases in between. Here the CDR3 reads CASLGQGREELFF. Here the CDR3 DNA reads TGTGCCAGCCTGGGGCAGGGGCGGGAGGAGCTGTTTTTT.

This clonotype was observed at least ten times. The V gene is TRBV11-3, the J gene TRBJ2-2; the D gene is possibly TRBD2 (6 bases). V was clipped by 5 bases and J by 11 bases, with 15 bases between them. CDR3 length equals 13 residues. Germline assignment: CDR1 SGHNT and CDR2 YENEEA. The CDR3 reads CASSPDWGGELFF. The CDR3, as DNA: TGTGCCAGCAGCCCAGATTGGGGAGGCGAGCTGTTTTTT.

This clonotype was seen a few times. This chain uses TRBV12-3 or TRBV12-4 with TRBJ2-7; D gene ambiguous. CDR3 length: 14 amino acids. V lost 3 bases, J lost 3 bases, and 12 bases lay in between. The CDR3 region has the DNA TGTGCCAGCAGTTTCACCGGACCTCTCTACGAGCAGTACTTC. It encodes CASSFTGPLYEQYF.

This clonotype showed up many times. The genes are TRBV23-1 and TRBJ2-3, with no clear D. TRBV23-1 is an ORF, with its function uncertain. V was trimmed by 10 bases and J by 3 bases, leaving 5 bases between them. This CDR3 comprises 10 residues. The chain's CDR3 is CATWTDTQYF. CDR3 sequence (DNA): TGCGCCACGTGGACAGATACGCAGTATTTT.

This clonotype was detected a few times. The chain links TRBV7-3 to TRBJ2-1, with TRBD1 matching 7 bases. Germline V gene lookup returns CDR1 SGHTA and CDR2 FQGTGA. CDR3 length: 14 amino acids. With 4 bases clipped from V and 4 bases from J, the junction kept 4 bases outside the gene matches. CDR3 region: CASSSGGLYNEQFF. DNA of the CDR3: TGTGCCAGCAGCTCAGGGGGTCTTTACAATGAGCAGTTCTTC.

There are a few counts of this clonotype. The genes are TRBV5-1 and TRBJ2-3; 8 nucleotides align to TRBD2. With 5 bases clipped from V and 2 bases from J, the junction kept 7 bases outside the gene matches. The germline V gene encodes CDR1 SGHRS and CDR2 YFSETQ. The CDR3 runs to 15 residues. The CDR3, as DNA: TGCGCCAGCAGGAATAGCGGGGCTTACACAGATACGCAGTATTTT. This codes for CASRNSGAYTDTQYF.

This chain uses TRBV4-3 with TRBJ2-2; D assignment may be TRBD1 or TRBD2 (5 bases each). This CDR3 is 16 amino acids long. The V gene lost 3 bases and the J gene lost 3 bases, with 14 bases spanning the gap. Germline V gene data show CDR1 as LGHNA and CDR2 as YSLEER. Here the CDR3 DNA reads TGCGCCAGCAGCCAGAGAACGGGACCGTACACCGGGGAGCTGTTTTTT. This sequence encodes CASSQRTGPYTGELFF.

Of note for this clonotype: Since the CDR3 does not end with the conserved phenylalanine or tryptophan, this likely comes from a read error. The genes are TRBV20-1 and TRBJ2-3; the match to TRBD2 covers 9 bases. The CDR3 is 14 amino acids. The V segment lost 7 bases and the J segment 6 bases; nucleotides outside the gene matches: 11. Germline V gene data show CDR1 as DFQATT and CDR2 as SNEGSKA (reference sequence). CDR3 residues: CSGVAGVTRDTQYL. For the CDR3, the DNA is TGCAGTGGAGTAGCGGGGGTGACCAGGGATACGCAGTATCTT.